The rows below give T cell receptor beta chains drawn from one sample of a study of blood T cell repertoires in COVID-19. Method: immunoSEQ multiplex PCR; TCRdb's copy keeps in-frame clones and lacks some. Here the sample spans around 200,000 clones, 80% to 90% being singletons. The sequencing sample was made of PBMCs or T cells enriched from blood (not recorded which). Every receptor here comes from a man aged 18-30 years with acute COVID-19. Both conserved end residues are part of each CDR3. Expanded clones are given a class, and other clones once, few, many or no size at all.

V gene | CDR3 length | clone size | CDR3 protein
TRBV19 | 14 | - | CASSGGTGGNEQYF
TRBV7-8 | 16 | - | CASSLAPRTGKTEAFF
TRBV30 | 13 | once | CAWSGQPNQPQHF
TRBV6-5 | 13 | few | CASSSDRGYEQYF
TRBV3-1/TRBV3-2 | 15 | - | CASSRQGGRSYEQYF
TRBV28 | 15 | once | CASSAGGRTTDTQYF
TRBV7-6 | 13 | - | CASSSQGTTEAFF
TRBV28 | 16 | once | CASTFRSRTENTEAFF
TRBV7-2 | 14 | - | CASSDPGLAGHQYF
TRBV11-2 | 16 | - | CASVRRVGDYTGELFF
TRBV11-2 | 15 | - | CASSLGRQTLFEQYF
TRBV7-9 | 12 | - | CASTQGDYGYTF
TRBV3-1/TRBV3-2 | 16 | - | CASSPQGTSGRSEQYF
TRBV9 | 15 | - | CASSVGGTGVNEQYF
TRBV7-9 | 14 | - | CASSPPTGSDTQYF
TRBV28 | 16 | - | CASSSTISDRVYGYTF
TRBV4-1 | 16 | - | CASSQTWSGGDNEQFF
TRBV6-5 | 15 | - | CASSYSREGSYEQYF
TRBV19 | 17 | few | CASSLSLQGAALERQYF
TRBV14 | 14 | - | CASSHGQRNNEQFF
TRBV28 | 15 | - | CASSSATGFRQPQHF
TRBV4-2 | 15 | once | CASSQALSDEREQFF
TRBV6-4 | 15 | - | CASSEGTSGRGEQFF
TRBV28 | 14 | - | CASSRRGSGNTIYF
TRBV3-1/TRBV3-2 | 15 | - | CASSQEFVAGKGYTF
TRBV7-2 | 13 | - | CASSSSTSYEQYF
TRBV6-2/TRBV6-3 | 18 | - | CASSYKRTGWDSYNEQFF
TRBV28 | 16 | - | CASSDIYRGPDEKLFF
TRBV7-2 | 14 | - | CASSLGSGSNEQFF
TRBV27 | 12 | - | CASSSTGRGYTF
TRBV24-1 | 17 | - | CATSDFIRDSPYNEQFF
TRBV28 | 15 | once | CATHWGGRASDTQYF
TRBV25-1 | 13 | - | CASSGPQDRGQFF
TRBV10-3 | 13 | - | CAISETSIYEQYF
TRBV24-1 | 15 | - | CATSDPRGSGNTIYF
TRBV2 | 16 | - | CASSEVAQGAADTQYF
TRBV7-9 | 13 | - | CASSSGQFYGYTF
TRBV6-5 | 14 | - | CAAWGLAGVVEQFF
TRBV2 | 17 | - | CASSESRIAGVVYEQYF
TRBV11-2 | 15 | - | CASSSLTGAYNEQFF
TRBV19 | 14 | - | CASSPVGGSTEAFF
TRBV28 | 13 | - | CASKSGQGGEQYF
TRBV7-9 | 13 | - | CASSRGTPYGYTF
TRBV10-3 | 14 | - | CAISPQGANYGYTF
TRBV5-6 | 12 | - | CASSYTGNEQYF
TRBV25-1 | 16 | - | CASSPPGTSGTYEQYF
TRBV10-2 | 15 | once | CASSEYGGGTDTQYF
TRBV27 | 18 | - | CASSPNHRGRSYNSPLHF
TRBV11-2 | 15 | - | CASRSTGDGNQPQHF
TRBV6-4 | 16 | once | CASSPPLVRYTGELFF
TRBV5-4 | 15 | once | CASSRESSSYNEQFF
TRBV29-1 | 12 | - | CSVEWLDGIQYF
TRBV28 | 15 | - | CASRGGDRATSPLHF
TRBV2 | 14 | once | CASSDPESNQPQHF
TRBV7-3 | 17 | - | CASSTPLAGGPTGEQFF